This TCR beta chain was captured in a study of shared T cell receptors in the human thymus. TCRdb's table, derived via immunoSEQ multiplex PCR, lists solely in-frame clones and lacks some. The profile shows 500,000 to 850,000 clones, more than 70% of them singletons. V shed 8 bases and J 0 bases; nucleotides not matched to a gene: 3. The CDR3 length is 15 residues. The germline CDR1 and CDR2 sequences are MDHEN and SYDVKM. This sample also belongs to another study, concerning human thymus T cells. From that report: Immunologically healthy infants in Finland undergoing congenital heart defect surgery were the donors. Resections from corrective heart surgery supplied the thymus tissue.

This TCR was sampled from a boy under three years old with a congenital heart defect. What was sequenced was thymocytes. V and J are TRBV28 and TRBJ2-3; 12 nucleotides match TRBD2. CDR3 nucleotide sequence: TGTGCCAGCCGAGGGACTAGCGGGAGCACAGATACGCAGTATTTT. It is translated as CASRGTSGSTDTQYF.